This entry concerns a single TCR beta chain. Measured with immunoSEQ multiplex PCR; TCRdb has only the in-frame clones, and not every one. The profile covers about 190,000 clones, with around 85% appearing a single time and approximately 15% taken by the ten largest. The sample is drawn from a study of blood T cell repertoires in COVID-19. The germline gives CDR1 KGHSH, CDR2 LQKENI. Germline trimming cut 0 bases from V and 2 bases from J; bases unmatched to any gene: 2. The length of the CDR3 is 15 residues. The sequence was collected from a man aged 50 or older who had recovered from COVID-19. The chain links TRBV18 to TRBJ2-7, with 9 positions matching TRBD1. Specimen: peripheral blood. CDR3 sequence: CASSPPGQGPYEQYF. CDR3 nucleotides: TGTGCCAGCTCACCACCGGGACAGGGACCCTACGAGCAGTACTTC. The full variable domain, rest sourced from reference TRBV18 and TRBJ2-7, is NAGVMQNPRHLVRRRGQEARLRCSPMKGHSHVYWYRQLPEEGLKFMVYLQKENIIDESGMPKERFSAEFPKEGPSILRIQQVVRGDSAAYFCASSPPGQGPYEQYFGPGTRLTVT.